The clone carrying this T cell receptor (beta chain) came up a few times. The antigen is undetermined. These data belong to a study of blood T cells in healthy people across ages. Study results and limitations: Per-million-T-cell TCR beta diversity fell roughly linearly with age.

A second roughly 6 to 12 cycle PCR used barcoded and J-beta primers. One entry per CDR3 protein, called by TCRdb with MiXCR from the 5' RACE reads. The sample consists of nearly 1 million distinct CDR3 sequences, roughly 51% of them appearing once. The receptor's source is a woman aged 55 to 70 in good health. The sample was blood.

The CDR3 bases are TGCGCCAGCAGCTCTTACACGGGACAGGGTCTGATTACGCAGTATTTT. Encoded protein: CASSSYTGQGLITQYF. This chain connects TRBV4-3 to TRBJ2-3, with TRBD1 matching over 9 bases. Unmatched junction bases numbered 14, after V lost 5 bases and J lost 8 bases. Germline V lookup: CDR1 LGHNA, CDR2 YSLEER. The CDR3 has 16 residues.